This T cell receptor (beta chain) comes out of a study of T cells in Graves' hyperthyroidism and ophthalmopathy. V lost 3 bases, J lost 8 bases, and 16 bases lay in between. The CDR3 is made up of 13 amino acids. Germline V lookup: CDR1 DFQATT, CDR2 SNEGSKA (reference sequence). The TCR beta CDR3 regions underwent amplification using RNA transcripts as the source. The TCR CDR3 was amplified in a first-round RT-PCR using the HTBI primer set. TCRdb used MiXCR to reprocess the multiplex PCR reads, holding one entry per CDR3 protein. The sample holds hundreds of thousands of distinct CDR3 sequences, approximately 15% seen once.

This sequence originates from a woman aged 18-29 years with Graves' hyperthyroidism. Material for sequencing was blood. The chain is built from TRBV20-1 and TRBJ1-2; D call uncertain. CDR3 DNA sequence: TGCAGTGCTAGGATACAGAACGAAAGGGGCTACACCTTC. The encoded protein is CSARIQNERGYTF.